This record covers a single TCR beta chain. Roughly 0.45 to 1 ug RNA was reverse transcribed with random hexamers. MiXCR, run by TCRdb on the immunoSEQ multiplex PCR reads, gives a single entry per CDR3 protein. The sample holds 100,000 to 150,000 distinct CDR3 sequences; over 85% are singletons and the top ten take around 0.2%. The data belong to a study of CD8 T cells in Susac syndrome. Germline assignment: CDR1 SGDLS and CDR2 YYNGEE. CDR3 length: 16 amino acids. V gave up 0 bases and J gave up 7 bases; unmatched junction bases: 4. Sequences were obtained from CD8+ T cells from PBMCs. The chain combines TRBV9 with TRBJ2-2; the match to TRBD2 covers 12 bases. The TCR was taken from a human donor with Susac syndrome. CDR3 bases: TGTGCCAGCAGCGTAGTCGGACTAGCGGGGAGCGGGGAGCTGTTTTTT. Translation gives CASSVVGLAGSGELFF.